The 13 T cell receptor beta chains below all came from one sample that was sequenced in a study of early T cells in non-severe SARS-CoV-2 infection (dated by TCRdb to the early 2020s). Libraries were prepared through 5' RACE. Reads for this sample came from a NextSeq 500. The public reads were reprocessed in TCRdb via fastp at Q25 and MiXCR, keeping in-frame beta chains. Each record represents a unique CDR3 protein, reported with the most common genes and DNA among its rows. Present in this sample are 70,000 to 75,000 distinct CDR3 sequences, approximately 13% of which were seen just once. The top ten hold over 11% of the sample. The sequencing sample was made of whole blood. The receptors come from an adult who was a healthcare worker with PCR-confirmed SARS-CoV-2 infection or an uninfected control (not recorded which).

The sample holds many counts of this clonotype. V usage is TRBV12-3 or TRBV12-4 and J usage is TRBJ2-7, with 8 bases aligning to TRBD1. The V segment lost 6 bases and the J segment 7 bases; nucleotides outside the gene matches: 11. The CDR3 has 14 amino acids. CDR3 in amino acids: CASSNYWTGQEQYF. CDR3 coding DNA: TGTGCCAGCAGCAACTACTGGACAGGGCAAGAGCAGTACTTC.

This sequence joins TRBV6-1 and TRBJ2-2; a weak D match, TRBD1 (6 bases). This CDR3 has 15 amino acids. The germline gives CDR1 MNHNS, CDR2 SASEGT. V was trimmed by 6 bases and J by 1 base, leaving 12 bases between them. Here the CDR3 DNA reads TGTGCCAGCAGGGACCTACAGGGGAACACCGGGGAGCTGTTTTTT. Translated, it gives CASRDLQGNTGELFF.

This clonotype was counted between two and nine times. The V call is TRBV28, the J call TRBJ2-5; D uncertain. The germline V and J ends were trimmed by 6 bases and 1 base, with 3 bases remaining between them. The CDR3 runs 11 residues. Germline V gene data show CDR1 as MDHEN and CDR2 as SYDVKM. The CDR3 reads CASRTQETQYF. The CDR3 nucleotides read TGTGCCAGCAGGACCCAAGAGACCCAGTACTTC.

This chain joins TRBV10-2 and TRBJ2-2; D perhaps matches TRBD2 (6 bases). V was pared by 7 bases and J by 8 bases, with 17 bases between. Germline CDR1 WSHSY, CDR2 SAAADI. The CDR3 loop spans 14 amino acids. The CDR3 spells CASTDYSTSGELFF. In nucleotides, the CDR3 is TGCGCCAGCACGGACTACTCCACCAGTGGGGAGCTGTTTTTT.

The chain joins TRBV27 to TRBJ2-3; TRBD1 might be the D (6 bases). Germline V CDR1 and CDR2: MNHEY, SMNVEV (reference sequence). The ends were cut back, 4 bases at V and 5 bases at J, with 16 bases in the middle. The CDR3 runs to 15 residues. The CDR3 reads CASSSTGSRGDTQYF. The CDR3, as DNA: TGTGCCAGCAGTTCAACAGGGTCCAGGGGAGATACGCAGTATTTT.

This clonotype was seen many times. This sequence joins TRBV12-3 or TRBV12-4 and TRBJ2-5; 10 nucleotides line up with TRBD2. The J segment lost 5 bases and the V segment lost 6 bases, leaving 18 bases of the junction unmatched. The CDR3 runs to 18 residues. The CDR3 coding sequence is TGTGCCAGCAGCCCCACACCATTAGCGGGGGGCCGGAGGGAGACCCAGTACTTC. It translates to CASSPTPLAGGRRETQYF.

In this sample, this clonotype turned up a few times. The junction shows a germline mismatch at one end, possibly a read error. The chain recombines TRBV5-6 with TRBJ2-1; D is ambiguous. The germline gives CDR1 SGHDT, CDR2 YYEEEE. The CDR3 contains 13 residues. The CDR3 loop is CASSLDQQGSILF. CDR3 DNA: TGTGCCAGCAGCTTGGATCAACAAGGCTCCATACTCTTC.

This clonotype was detected a few times. The chain employs TRBV28 and TRBJ1-5; no firm D call. Germline V CDR1 and CDR2: MDHEN, SYDVKM. CDR3 length: 12 residues. The ends were cut back, 6 bases at V and 5 bases at J, with 8 bases in the middle. This CDR3 reads CASSTSYQPQHF. The CDR3 nucleotides are TGTGCCAGCAGCACAAGTTATCAGCCCCAGCATTTT. Filled out from reference TRBV28 and TRBJ1-5, the complete variable domain reads DVKVTQSSRYLVKRTGEKVFLECVQDMDHENMFWYRQDPGLGLRLIYFSYDVKMKEKGDIPEGYSVSREKKERFSLILESASTNQTSMYLCASSTSYQPQHFGDGTRLSIL.

The chain combines TRBV29-1 with TRBJ2-1; 12 bases match TRBD2. Looked up from germline, CDR1 is SQVTM and CDR2 is ANQGSEA. V shed 7 bases, J shed 10 bases, and the junction held 11 bases outside the gene matches. This CDR3 is built from 14 residues. Here the CDR3 DNA reads TGCAGCGCCAGGGGTGGAGGACTAGCGGGGGAGCAGTTCTTC. This translates into CSARGGGLAGEQFF.

This clonotype showed up just a few times. The V and J genes are TRBV7-8 and TRBJ2-5, with D maybe TRBD2 (6 bases). V lost 3 bases and J 5 bases, leaving 19 bases between the germline ends. Germline assignment: CDR1 SGHVS and CDR2 FQNEAQ. The CDR3 contains 16 residues. CDR3 residues: CASSFNRDSLGETQYF. CDR3 nucleotides: TGTGCCAGCAGCTTCAACCGGGACTCCCTCGGGGAGACCCAGTACTTC.

The genes are TRBV29-1 and TRBJ2-7; 8 bases fit TRBD2. In germline, CDR1 is SQVTM, CDR2 ANQGSEA. This CDR3 has 11 amino acids. V lost 7 bases to trimming and J lost 6 bases; unmatched junction nucleotides: 5. The CDR3 protein is CSGTRGGEQYF. In nucleotides, the CDR3 is TGCAGCGGGACCCGGGGGGGCGAGCAGTACTTC.

This chain connects TRBV20-1 to TRBJ2-3; D is uncertain. Deletions cut 0 bases from V and 8 bases from J, with 9 bases between. This CDR3 spans 12 amino acids. CDR1 and CDR2 (germline): DFQATT, SNEGSKA (reference sequence). CDR3 protein: CSARETTLTQYF. The CDR3 nucleotides read TGCAGTGCTAGAGAGACAACGCTTACGCAGTATTTT.

A few counts support this clonotype. The chain couples TRBV6-6 to TRBJ1-2, with no clear D. V gave up 1 base and J gave up 5 bases, with 17 bases separating them. From germline, CDR1 is MNHNY and CDR2 SVGAGI (reference sequence). The CDR3 consists of 16 residues. The CDR3 sequence: CASSYLSAIALYGYTF. CDR3 coding DNA: TGTGCCAGCAGTTACTTATCCGCCATAGCTCTGTATGGCTACACCTTC.